Sequencing of this T cell receptor beta chain was carried out in a study of cytomegalovirus exposure and HLA in healthy donors. Both 60 Vbeta primers and 13 Jbeta primers went into the PCR. Measured with immunoSEQ multiplex PCR; TCRdb has only the in-frame clones, and not every one. This table has 150,000 to 200,000 clones, around 84% appearing once. Trimming took off 2 bases at V and 5 bases at J, with 9 bases between the two ends. Germline V CDR1 and CDR2: MDHEN, SYDVKM. CDR3 length: 14 residues. General observations from the study: It emerged from a later analysis that several of the most significant clusters appeared to be linked to common viral pathogens.

As to this clone: Its target is not known.

The receptor's source is a man between 18 and 35 years old in good health and CMV-seronegative. The V and J genes are TRBV28 and TRBJ1-4; D is undetermined. Sequencing was performed on PBMCs. The CDR3 DNA is TGTGCCAGCAGTTTACCCCCGCGGAATGAAAAACTGTTTTTT. Its translation is CASSLPPRNEKLFF.